This T cell receptor beta chain is from a study of T cell repertoires in cytomegalovirus infection. Study overall: Public TCR beta signatures indicated both CMV infection and matching HLA type. The study's findings and limits: Accumulated public TCR beta family frequency recognized individuals carrying CMV together with the relevant HLA. HLA-C-restricted CMV-specific TCR beta clonotypes were dominant in the ex vivo response.

One entry per CDR3 protein, called by TCRdb with MiXCR from the reads. This sample has around 770,000 distinct CDR3 sequences; about 27% occur once, and the top ten carry 13%. On this clonotype: Its matching antigen is unknown.

The CDR3 is made up of 19 amino acids. Germline V gives CDR1 MNHEY, CDR2 SMNVEV (reference sequence). J gave up 2 bases and V 1 base, and 13 bases lay outside the gene matches. The clonotype comes from a human donor in good health (CMV status not recorded). Some clones in this sample may be carry-over from other donors' samples. This chain uses TRBV27 with TRBJ2-1; 8 nucleotides match TRBD2. The specimen was cultured CD8+ T cells from PBMCs, collected from culture after CMV antigen stimulation. CDR3 sequence reads: CASSLLSRGGEVPYNEQFF. CDR3 in DNA: TGTGCCAGCAGTTTATTATCTCGGGGGGGGGAAGTTCCCTACAATGAGCAGTTCTTC.